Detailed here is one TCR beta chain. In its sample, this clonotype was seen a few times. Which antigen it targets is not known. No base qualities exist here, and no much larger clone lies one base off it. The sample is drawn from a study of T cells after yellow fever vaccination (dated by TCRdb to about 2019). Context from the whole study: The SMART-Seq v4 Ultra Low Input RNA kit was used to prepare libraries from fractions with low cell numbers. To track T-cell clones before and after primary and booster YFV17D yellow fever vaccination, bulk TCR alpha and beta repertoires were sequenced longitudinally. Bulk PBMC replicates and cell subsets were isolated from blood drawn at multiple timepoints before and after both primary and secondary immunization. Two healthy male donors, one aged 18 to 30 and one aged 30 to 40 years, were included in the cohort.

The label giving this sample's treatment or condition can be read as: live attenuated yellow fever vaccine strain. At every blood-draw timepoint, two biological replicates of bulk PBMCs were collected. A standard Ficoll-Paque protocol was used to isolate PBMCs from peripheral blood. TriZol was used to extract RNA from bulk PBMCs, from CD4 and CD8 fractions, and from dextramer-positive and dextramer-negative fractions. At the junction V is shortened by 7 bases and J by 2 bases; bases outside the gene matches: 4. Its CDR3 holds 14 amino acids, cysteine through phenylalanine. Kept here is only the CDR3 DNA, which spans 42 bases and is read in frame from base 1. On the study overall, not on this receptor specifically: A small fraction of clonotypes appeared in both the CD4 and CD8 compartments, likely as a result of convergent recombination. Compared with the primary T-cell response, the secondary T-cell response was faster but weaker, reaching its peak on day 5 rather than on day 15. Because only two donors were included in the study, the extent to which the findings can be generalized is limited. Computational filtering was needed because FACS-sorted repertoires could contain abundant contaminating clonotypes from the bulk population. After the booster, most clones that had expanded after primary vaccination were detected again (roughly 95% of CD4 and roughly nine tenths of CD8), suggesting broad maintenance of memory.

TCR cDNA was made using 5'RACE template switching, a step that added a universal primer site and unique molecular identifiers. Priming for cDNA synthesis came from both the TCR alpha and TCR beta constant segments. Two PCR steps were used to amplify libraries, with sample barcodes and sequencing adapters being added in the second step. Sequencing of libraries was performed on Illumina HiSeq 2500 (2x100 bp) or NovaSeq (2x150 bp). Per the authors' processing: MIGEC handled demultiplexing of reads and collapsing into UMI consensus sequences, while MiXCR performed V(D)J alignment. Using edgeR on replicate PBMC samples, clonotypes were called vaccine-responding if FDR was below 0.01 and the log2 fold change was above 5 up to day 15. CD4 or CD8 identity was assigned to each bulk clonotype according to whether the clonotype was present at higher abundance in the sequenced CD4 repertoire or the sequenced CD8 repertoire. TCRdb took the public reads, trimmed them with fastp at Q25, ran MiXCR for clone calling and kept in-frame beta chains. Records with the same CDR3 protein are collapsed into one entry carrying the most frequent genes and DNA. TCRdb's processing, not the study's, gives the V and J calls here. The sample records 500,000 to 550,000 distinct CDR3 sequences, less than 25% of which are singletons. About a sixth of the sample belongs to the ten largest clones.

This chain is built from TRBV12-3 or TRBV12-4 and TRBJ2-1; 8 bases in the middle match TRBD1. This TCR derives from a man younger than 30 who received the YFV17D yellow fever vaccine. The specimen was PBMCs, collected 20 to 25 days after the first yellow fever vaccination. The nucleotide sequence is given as TGTGCCAGCACCCGGACAGGGCCCTACAATGAGCAGTTCTTC. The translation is CASTRTGPYNEQFF.